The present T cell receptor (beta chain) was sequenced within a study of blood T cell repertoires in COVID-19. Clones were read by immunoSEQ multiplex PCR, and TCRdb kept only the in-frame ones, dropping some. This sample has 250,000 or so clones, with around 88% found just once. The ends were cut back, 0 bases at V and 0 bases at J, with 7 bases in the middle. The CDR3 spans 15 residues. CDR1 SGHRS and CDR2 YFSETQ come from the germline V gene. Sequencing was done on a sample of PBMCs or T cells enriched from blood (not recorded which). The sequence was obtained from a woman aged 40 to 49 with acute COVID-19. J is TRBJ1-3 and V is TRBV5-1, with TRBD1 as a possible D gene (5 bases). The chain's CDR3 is CASSLETGSGNTIYF. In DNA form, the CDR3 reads TGCGCCAGCAGCTTGGAAACAGGCTCTGGAAACACCATATATTTT.